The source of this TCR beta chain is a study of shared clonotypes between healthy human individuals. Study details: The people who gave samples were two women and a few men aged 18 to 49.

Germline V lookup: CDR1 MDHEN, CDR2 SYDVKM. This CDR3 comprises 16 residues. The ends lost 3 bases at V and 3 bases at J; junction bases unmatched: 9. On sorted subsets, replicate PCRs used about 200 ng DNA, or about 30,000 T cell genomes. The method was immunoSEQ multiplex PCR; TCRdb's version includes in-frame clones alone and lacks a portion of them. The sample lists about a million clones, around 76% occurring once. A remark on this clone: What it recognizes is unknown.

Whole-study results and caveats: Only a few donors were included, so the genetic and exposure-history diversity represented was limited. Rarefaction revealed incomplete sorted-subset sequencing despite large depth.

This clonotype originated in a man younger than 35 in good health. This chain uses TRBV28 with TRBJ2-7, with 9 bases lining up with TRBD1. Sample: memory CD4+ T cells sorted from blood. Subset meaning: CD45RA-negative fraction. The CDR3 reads CASSLAPGTGIYEQYF. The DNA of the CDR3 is TGTGCCAGCAGTTTGGCTCCCGGGACAGGGATCTACGAGCAGTACTTC.